This T cell receptor beta chain came from a study of beta chain features in type 1 diabetes. The CDR3 loop spans 16 amino acids. Trimming took 6 bases from V and 1 from J; bases not matched to a gene: 7. Germline V gene sequence: CDR1 KGHSH, CDR2 LQKENI. The entirety of the isolated RNA underwent reverse transcription, so expressed TCRB transcripts were sequenced. Each sample of naive, central memory or regulatory T cells had, on average, approximately 4 million reads. The protocol was immunoSEQ multiplex PCR, while the TCRdb copy is restricted to in-frame clones and leaves out a portion. The table shows almost 350,000 clones, with around 19% occurring only once.

This clonotype originated in a woman between 18 and 30 years old in good health. Source material: naive CD4+ T cells from blood. This chain connects TRBV18 to TRBJ2-3, with 10 bases fitting TRBD2. CDR3 sequence (DNA): TGTGCCAGCTCGCCGACCGGGACTAGCGGCACAGATACGCAGTATTTT. Amino acid sequence: CASSPTGTSGTDTQYF.